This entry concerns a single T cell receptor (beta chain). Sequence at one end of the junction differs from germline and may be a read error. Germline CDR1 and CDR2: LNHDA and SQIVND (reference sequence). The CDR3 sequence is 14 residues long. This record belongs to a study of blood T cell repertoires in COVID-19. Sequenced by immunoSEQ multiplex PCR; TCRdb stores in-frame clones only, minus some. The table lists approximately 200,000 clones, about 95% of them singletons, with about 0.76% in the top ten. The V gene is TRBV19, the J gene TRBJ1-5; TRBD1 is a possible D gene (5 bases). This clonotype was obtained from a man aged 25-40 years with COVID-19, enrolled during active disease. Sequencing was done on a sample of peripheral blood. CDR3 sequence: CASSIDSINQPQHF. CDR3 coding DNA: TGTGCCAGTAGCATAGACAGTATTAATCAGCCCCAGCATTTT.